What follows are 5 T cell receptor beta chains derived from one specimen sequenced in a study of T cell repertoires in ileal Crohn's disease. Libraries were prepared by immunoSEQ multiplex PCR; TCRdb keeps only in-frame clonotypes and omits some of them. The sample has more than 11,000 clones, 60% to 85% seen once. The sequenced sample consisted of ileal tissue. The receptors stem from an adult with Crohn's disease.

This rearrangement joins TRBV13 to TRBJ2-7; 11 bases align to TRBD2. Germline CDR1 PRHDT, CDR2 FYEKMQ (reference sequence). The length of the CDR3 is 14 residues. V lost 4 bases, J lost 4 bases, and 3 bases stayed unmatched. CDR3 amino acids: CASSYSGGGYEQYF. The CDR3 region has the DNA TGTGCCAGCAGCTATAGCGGGGGGGGGTACGAGCAGTACTTC.

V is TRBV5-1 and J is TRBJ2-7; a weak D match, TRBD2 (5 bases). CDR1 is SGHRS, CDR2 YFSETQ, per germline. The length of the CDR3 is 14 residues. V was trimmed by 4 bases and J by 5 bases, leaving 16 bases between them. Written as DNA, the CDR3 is TGCGCCAGCAGCCTTGGGCTGGTGAGGGACGAGCAGTACTTC. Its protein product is CASSLGLVRDEQYF.

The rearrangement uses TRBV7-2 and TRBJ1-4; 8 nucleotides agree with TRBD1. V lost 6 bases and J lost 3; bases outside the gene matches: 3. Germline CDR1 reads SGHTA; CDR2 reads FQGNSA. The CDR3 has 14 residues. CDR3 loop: CASRQQGANEKLFF. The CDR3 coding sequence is TGTGCCAGCAGGCAACAGGGGGCTAATGAAAAACTGTTTTTT.

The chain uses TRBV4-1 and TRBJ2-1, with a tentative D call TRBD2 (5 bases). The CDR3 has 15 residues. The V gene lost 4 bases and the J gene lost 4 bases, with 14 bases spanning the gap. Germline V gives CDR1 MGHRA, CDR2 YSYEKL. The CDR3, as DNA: TGCGCCAGCAGCCCGGACTCGACCATATACAATGAGCAGTTCTTC. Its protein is CASSPDSTIYNEQFF.

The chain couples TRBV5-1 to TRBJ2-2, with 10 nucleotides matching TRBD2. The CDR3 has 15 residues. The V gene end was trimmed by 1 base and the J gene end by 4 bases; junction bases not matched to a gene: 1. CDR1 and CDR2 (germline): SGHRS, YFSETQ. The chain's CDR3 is CASSLTSGITGELFF. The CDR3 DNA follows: TGCGCCAGCAGCTTGACTAGCGGGATCACCGGGGAGCTGTTTTTT.